The 3 T cell receptor beta chains below come from one sample, sequenced in a study of T cell responses to AZD1222 COVID-19 vaccine. Generated by immunoSEQ multiplex PCR, the TCRdb table keeps only in-frame clones and is missing some. The sample lists roughly 190,000 clones, over 80% occurring once. Sequencing was performed on peripheral blood, taken on day 0 of AZD1222 vaccination. The receptors here all came from an adult in good health.

The rearrangement joins TRBV18 to TRBJ1-1; 9 positions match TRBD1. Germline V gene sequence: CDR1 KGHSH, CDR2 LQKENI. Trimming removed 0 bases from V and 5 bases from J; junction bases left unmatched: 4. The CDR3 extends over 15 amino acids. This CDR3 is CASSPPGTGLTEAFF. Written as DNA, the CDR3 is TGTGCCAGCTCACCACCGGGGACAGGGTTGACTGAAGCTTTCTTT.

CDR3 loop: CASSSRTGMRPTDTQYF. The CDR3 nucleotides are TGTGCCAGCAGCTCCAGGACAGGGATGAGGCCGACAGATACGCAGTATTTT. The V and J genes are TRBV7-2 and TRBJ2-3; 8 bases match TRBD1. V lost 4 bases, J lost 3 bases, and 12 bases stayed unmatched. The CDR3 consists of 17 residues. The V gene's germline CDR1 is SGHTA and CDR2 FQGNSA. The full variable domain, rest sourced from reference TRBV7-2 and TRBJ2-3, is GAGVSQSPSNKVTEKGKDVELRCDPISGHTALYWYRQSLGQGLEFLIYFQGNSAPDKSGLPSDRFSAERTGGSVSTLTIQRTQQEDSAVYLCASSSRTGMRPTDTQYFGPGTRLTVL.

The V call is TRBV2, the J call TRBJ1-1; D is possibly TRBD1 (6 bases). The CDR3 has 15 amino acids. Deletions cut 8 bases from V and 1 base from J, with 17 bases between. CDR1 is SNHLY and CDR2 is FYNNEI in the germline V gene. CDR3 sequence (DNA): TGTGCCAGCGGAAAAGACAGGATACCGAACACTGAAGCTTTCTTT. This codes for CASGKDRIPNTEAFF.